These 12 T cell receptor beta chains came from one sample sequenced in a study of immune evolution from preneoplasia to lung adenocarcinoma. TCRdb's copy holds only in-frame clones and misses some; the assay was immunoSEQ multiplex PCR. This table has around 5,000 clones, approximately 73% appearing once. Material: FFPE minimally invasive lung adenocarcinoma tissue. These receptors originate from a person in their 70s with lung adenocarcinoma.

In nucleotides, the CDR3 is TGTGCCAGCAGTCTCTGGGTTTCTGGGGCCAACGTCCTGACTTTC. It codes for CASSLWVSGANVLTF. The gene calls are TRBV5-4 and TRBJ2-6; D call uncertain. Trimming removed 5 bases at V and 1 base at J, with 10 bases between. The V gene's germline CDR1 is SGHNT and CDR2 YYREEE (reference sequence). CDR3 length: 15 residues.

The chain carries TRBV5-4 and TRBJ1-2; D is uncertain. The germline V gene has CDR1 SGHNT and CDR2 YYREEE (reference sequence). The CDR3 loop spans 14 amino acids. Trimming took off 4 bases at V and 6 bases at J, with 16 bases between the two ends. CDR3 protein: CASSMDPGIDGYTF. For the CDR3, the DNA is TGTGCCAGCAGCATGGACCCGGGGATAGATGGCTACACCTTC. The variable domain in full, with the rest retrieved from reference TRBV5-4 and TRBJ1-2, is ETGVTQSPTHLIKTRGQQVTLRCSSQSGHNTVSWYQQALGQGPQFIFQYYREEENGRGNFPPRFSGLQFPNYSSELNVNALELDDSALYLCASSMDPGIDGYTFGSGTRLTVV.

V is TRBV7-6 and J is TRBJ2-6, with a weak D call TRBD1 (5 bases). V dropped 4 bases and J dropped 0 bases, with 7 bases sitting between them. Germline CDR1 is SGHVS and CDR2 is FNYEAQ. The CDR3 runs 15 residues. The CDR3 nucleotides read TGTGCCAGCAGCTCGACAGTCTCTGGGGCCAACGTCCTGACTTTC. Amino acids: CASSSTVSGANVLTF.

This clone has more than one count but fewer than ten. The V call is TRBV18, the J call TRBJ2-7; possibly TRBD1 for D (5 bases). Germline loops: CDR1 KGHSH, CDR2 LQKENI. This CDR3 has 13 residues. Trimming removed 3 bases from V and 12 bases from J, with 18 bases in between. CDR3 nucleotides: TGTGCCAGCTCACCTGCTGAAGACAGACCAGGGTACTTC. Translated, it gives CASSPAEDRPGYF.

This chain links TRBV18 with TRBJ1-1, with a possible D match to TRBD1 (6 bases). CDR1 is KGHSH, CDR2 LQKENI, per germline. V lost 0 bases and J 5 bases, leaving 19 bases between the germline ends. This CDR3 region has 17 residues. The CDR3 reads CASSPPLGAVRWTEAFF. The CDR3 DNA follows: TGTGCCAGCTCACCACCGCTGGGGGCGGTTCGGTGGACTGAAGCTTTCTTT.

The gene calls are TRBV6-5 and TRBJ1-2; TRBD1 is a possible D gene (5 bases). Per the germline V gene, CDR1 is MNHEY and CDR2 is SVGAGI. Trimming stripped 5 bases from V and 4 bases from J, with 11 bases between. The CDR3 runs 13 residues. CDR3 sequence (DNA): TGTGCCAGCAGTCGGAGGGGAGCCTATGGCTACACCTTC. Translated, it gives CASSRRGAYGYTF.

By proportion, this clone is medium-sized. V usage is TRBV4-1 and J usage is TRBJ2-7, with D unresolved. The V end was cut by 0 bases, the J end by 5 bases, with 11 bases between. CDR1 is MGHRA and CDR2 is YSYEKL in the germline V gene. CDR3 length equals 14 residues. The CDR3 region is CASSQDLGWDEQYF. The CDR3 region has the DNA TGCGCCAGCAGCCAAGATTTGGGGTGGGACGAGCAGTACTTC.

The chain employs TRBV2 and TRBJ1-2; TRBD1 might be the D (5 bases). Deletions cut 6 bases from V and 2 bases from J, with 10 bases between. Germline assignment: CDR1 SNHLY and CDR2 FYNNEI. The CDR3 spans 13 residues. CDR3 in amino acids: CASRQGWNYGYTF. The CDR3 bases are TGTGCCAGCAGGCAGGGTTGGAACTATGGCTACACCTTC.

This clone was seen once. The chain couples TRBV4-2 to TRBJ2-1; no firm D call. Trimming removed 4 bases at V and 0 bases at J, with 10 bases between. The CDR3 length is 15 residues. Germline V CDR1 and CDR2: LGHNA, YNFKEQ. This CDR3 is CASSPFRSSYNEQFF. CDR3 DNA sequence: TGTGCCAGCAGCCCCTTCCGTAGCTCCTACAATGAGCAGTTCTTC.

The chain is built from TRBV5-6 and TRBJ2-1; 9 bases map to TRBD2. The CDR3 runs to 15 residues. From germline, CDR1 is SGHDT and CDR2 YYEEEE. V shed 0 bases and J 5 bases; nucleotides not matched to a gene: 3. The CDR3 bases are TGTGCCAGCAGCTTGGTGGTAGCGGGGGACAATGAGCAGTTCTTC. Protein product: CASSLVVAGDNEQFF.

By sample fraction, this clone is large. V gene TRBV19 combines with J gene TRBJ2-5, with 7 bases fitting TRBD1. This CDR3 contains 16 residues. The V gene's germline CDR1 is LNHDA and CDR2 SQIVND (reference sequence). V trimming: 0 bases; J trimming: 5 bases; junction bases outside the gene matches: 9. CDR3 nucleotide sequence: TGTGCCAGTAGTATAGACTCGACAGGGTACCTCGAGACCCAGTACTTC. Translated: CASSIDSTGYLETQYF.

The chain couples TRBV20-1 to TRBJ1-2, with D unresolved. Trimming pared 7 bases from V and 6 bases from J, leaving 6 bases between. CDR3 length equals 9 residues. Per the germline V gene, CDR1 is DFQATT and CDR2 is SNEGSKA (reference sequence). CDR3 sequence (DNA): TGCAGTGGACTTCATGGCTACACCTTC. As protein: CSGLHGYTF.